These 11 T cell receptor beta chains share one sample of origin, sequenced in a study of read filtering for tumor transcriptome and immune sequencing. Molecular barcoded adaptors covering alpha/delta and beta/gamma chains were used on approximately 400 ng RNA. From the reads, TCRdb called clonotypes with MiXCR, one entry per CDR3 protein. The sample yields fewer than 650 distinct CDR3 sequences, about four fifths seen once. Sequenced sample: a population of CD138-negative cells sorted from bone marrow. Source of these receptors: a donor over 35 with multiple myeloma. This table probably holds off-target reads from a library built for another chain.

This clonotype was picked up a small number of times. This chain connects TRBV4-3 to TRBJ2-7; D gene unclear. Deletions cut 0 bases from V and 4 bases from J, with 13 bases between. The germline V gene has CDR1 LGHNA and CDR2 YSLEER. The CDR3 is 15 residues long. As DNA, the CDR3 is TGCGCCAGCAGCCAAGAAAGGAGCGAAACTTACGAGCAGTACTTC. Amino acids: CASSQERSETYEQYF.

This clonotype was counted a single time. The J gene is TRBJ2-3, the V gene TRBV20-1; maybe TRBD2 (5 bases). The CDR3 covers 14 residues. V was trimmed by 1 base and J by 7 bases, leaving 15 bases between them. In germline, CDR1 is DFQATT, CDR2 SNEGSKA (reference sequence). The CDR3, as DNA: TGCAGTGCTAGAGCCCCTCTCCCGGGGAATACGCAGTATTTT. Translated: CSARAPLPGNTQYF.

In its sample, this clonotype was seen a few times. The CDR3 region has the DNA TGCGCCAGCAGCTTGGACGGGGATGAGCAGTTCTTC. Its translation: CASSLDGDEQFF. This chain connects TRBV5-1 to TRBJ2-1; a weak D match, TRBD2 (5 bases). The germline V gene encodes CDR1 SGHRS and CDR2 YFSETQ. The CDR3 has 12 residues. Trimming removed 0 bases at V and 8 bases at J, with 6 bases between.

This chain links TRBV9 with TRBJ1-1, with D possibly matching TRBD1 (5 bases). CDR3 size: 14 residues. V lost 3 bases and J lost 5, with 14 bases in between. The germline V gene has CDR1 SGDLS and CDR2 YYNGEE. CDR3 region: CASSDPSGKTEAFF. The CDR3 bases are TGTGCCAGCAGCGACCCCTCAGGGAAAACTGAAGCTTTCTTT. Looking up the rest from reference TRBV9 and TRBJ1-1 gives the full variable domain: DSGVTQTPKHLITATGQRVTLRCSPRSGDLSVYWYQQSLDQGLQFLIQYYNGEERAKGNILERFSAQQFPDLHSELNLSSLELGDSALYFCASSDPSGKTEAFFGQGTRLTVV.

The V gene is TRBV6-5, the J gene TRBJ2-1; 9 bases align to TRBD2. V dropped 2 bases and J dropped 8; count of bases not matched to a gene: 7. The CDR3 extends over 15 amino acids. The V gene's germline CDR1 is MNHEY and CDR2 SVGAGI. CDR3: CASSYGAGGHDEQFF. Written as DNA, the CDR3 is TGTGCCAGCAGTTACGGGGCGGGAGGGCACGATGAGCAGTTCTTC.

This clonotype was observed a few times. The V gene is TRBV21-1, the J gene TRBJ2-1; the D call in the table, TRBD1, was not verified against the DNA. TRBV21-1 is an annotated pseudogene. The CDR3 runs 15 residues. CDR3 sequence: CASFVTRGQGNEQFF. As DNA, the CDR3 is TGTGCCAGCTTCGTCACCAGGGGGCAGGGCAATGAGCAGTTCTTC.

The chain uses TRBV5-1 and TRBJ2-1; the D gene is possibly TRBD2 (5 bases). This CDR3 contains 14 residues. CDR1 SGHRS and CDR2 YFSETQ come from the germline V gene. V lost 2 bases and J lost 0, with 6 bases in between. CDR3 residues: CASSFGSSYNEQFF. CDR3 DNA sequence: TGCGCCAGCAGCTTTGGGAGCTCCTACAATGAGCAGTTCTTC.

The CDR3 nucleotides read TGTGCCAGCAGCGGTAGGGAGGAGGGACTACAGAGCTCCTACAATGAGCAGTTCTTC. Amino acid sequence: CASSGREEGLQSSYNEQFF. V gene TRBV13 combines with J gene TRBJ2-1; TRBD2 aligns across 7 bases. The CDR3 is 19 residues long. V was clipped by 5 bases and J by 0 bases; unmatched bases: 16. The germline gives CDR1 PRHDT, CDR2 FYEKMQ (reference sequence).

This clonotype was counted a single time. The chain carries TRBV30 and TRBJ2-1; tentative D call: TRBD1 (6 bases). The CDR3 extends over 13 amino acids. Germline V lookup: CDR1 GTSNPN, CDR2 SVGIG (reference sequence). V was trimmed by 2 bases and J by 7 bases, leaving 12 bases between them. CDR3: CAWSHPQGNEQFF. The CDR3 nucleotides are TGTGCCTGGAGTCATCCCCAGGGGAATGAGCAGTTCTTC.

The chain is built from TRBV19 and TRBJ2-1; 7 bases fit TRBD2. The CDR3 sequence is 15 residues long. V was clipped by 4 bases and J by 4 bases; unmatched bases: 7. Germline V gives CDR1 LNHDA, CDR2 SQIVND (reference sequence). This CDR3 is CASSKAGVGYNEQFF. In DNA, the CDR3 is TGTGCCAGTAGTAAGGCGGGAGTAGGGTACAATGAGCAGTTCTTC.

This chain joins TRBV7-8 and TRBJ1-2, with D uncertain. The CDR3 consists of 14 residues. V lost 5 bases to trimming and J lost 0 bases, with 10 bases between them. Germline-derived CDR1 and CDR2 are SGHVS and FQNEAQ. In nucleotides, the CDR3 is TGTGCCAGCAGCCCTAGCTGGGCTAACTATGGCTACACCTTC. Residues: CASSPSWANYGYTF.